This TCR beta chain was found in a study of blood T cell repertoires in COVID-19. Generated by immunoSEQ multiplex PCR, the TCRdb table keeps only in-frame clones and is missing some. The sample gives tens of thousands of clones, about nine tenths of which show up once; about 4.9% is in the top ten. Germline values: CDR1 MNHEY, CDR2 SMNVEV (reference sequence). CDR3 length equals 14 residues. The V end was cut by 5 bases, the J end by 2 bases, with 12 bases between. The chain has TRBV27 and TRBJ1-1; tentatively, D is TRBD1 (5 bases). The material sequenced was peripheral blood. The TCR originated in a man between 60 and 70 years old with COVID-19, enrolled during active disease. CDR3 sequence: CASSIRGLNTEAFF. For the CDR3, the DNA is TGTGCCAGCAGTATAAGGGGTCTCAACACTGAAGCTTTCTTT.